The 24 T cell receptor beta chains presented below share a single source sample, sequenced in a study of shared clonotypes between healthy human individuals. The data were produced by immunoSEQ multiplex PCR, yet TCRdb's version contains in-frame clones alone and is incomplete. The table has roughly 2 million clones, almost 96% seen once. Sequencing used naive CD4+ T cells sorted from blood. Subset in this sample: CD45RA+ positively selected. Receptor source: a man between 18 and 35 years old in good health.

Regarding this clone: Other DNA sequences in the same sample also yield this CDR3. Written as DNA, the CDR3 is TGTGCCAGCAGCCCTCGGACAGGACCCTACGAGCAGTACTTC. Protein: CASSPRTGPYEQYF. The chain has TRBV7-2 and TRBJ2-7; 7 nucleotides agree with TRBD1. Trimming removed 5 bases from V and 2 bases from J; junction bases left unmatched: 6. Germline V CDR1 and CDR2: SGHTA, FQGNSA. This CDR3 has 14 residues.

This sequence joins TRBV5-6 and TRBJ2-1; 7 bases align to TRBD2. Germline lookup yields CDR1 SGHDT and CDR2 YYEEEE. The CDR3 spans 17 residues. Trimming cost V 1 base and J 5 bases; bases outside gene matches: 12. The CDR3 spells CASSLYLVASGNNEQFF. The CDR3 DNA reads TGTGCCAGCAGCTTGTACCTTGTAGCTAGCGGCAACAATGAGCAGTTCTTC. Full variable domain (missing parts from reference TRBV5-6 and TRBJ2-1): DAGVTQSPTHLIKTRGQQVTLRCSPKSGHDTVSWYQQALGQGPQFIFQYYEEEERQRGNFPDRFSGHQFPNYSSELNVNALLLGDSALYLCASSLYLVASGNNEQFFGPGTRLTVL.

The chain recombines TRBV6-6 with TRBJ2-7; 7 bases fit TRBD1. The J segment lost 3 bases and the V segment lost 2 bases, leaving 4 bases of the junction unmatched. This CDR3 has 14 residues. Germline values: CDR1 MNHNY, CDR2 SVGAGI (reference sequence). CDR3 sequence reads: CASSYHGQDYEQYF. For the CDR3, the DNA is TGTGCCAGCAGTTACCACGGACAGGACTACGAGCAGTACTTC.

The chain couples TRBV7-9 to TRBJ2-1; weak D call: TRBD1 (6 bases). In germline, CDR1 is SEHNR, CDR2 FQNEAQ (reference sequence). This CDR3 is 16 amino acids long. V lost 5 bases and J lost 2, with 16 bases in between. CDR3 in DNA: TGTGCCAGCAGCCCACAGCCGGACAGCCCCTACAATGAGCAGTTCTTC. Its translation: CASSPQPDSPYNEQFF.

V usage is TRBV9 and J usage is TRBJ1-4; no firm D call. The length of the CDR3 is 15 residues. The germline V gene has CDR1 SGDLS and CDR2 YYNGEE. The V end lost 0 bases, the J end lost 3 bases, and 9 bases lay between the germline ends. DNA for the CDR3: TGTGCCAGCAGCGTAGAAGGAGCGTCTAATGAAAAACTGTTTTTT. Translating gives CASSVEGASNEKLFF.

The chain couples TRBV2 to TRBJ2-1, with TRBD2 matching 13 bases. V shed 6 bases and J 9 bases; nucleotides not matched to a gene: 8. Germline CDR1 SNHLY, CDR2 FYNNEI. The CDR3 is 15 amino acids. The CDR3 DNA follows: TGTGCCAGCAGCGCCACTAGCGGGGGGGCTCGTGAGCAGTTCTTC. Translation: CASSATSGGAREQFF.

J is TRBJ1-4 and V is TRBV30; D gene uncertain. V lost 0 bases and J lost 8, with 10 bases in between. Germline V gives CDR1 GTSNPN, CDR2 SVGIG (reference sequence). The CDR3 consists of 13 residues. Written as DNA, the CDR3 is TGTGCCTGGAGTGTACTAGGAGGCGAAAAACTGTTTTTT. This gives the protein CAWSVLGGEKLFF.

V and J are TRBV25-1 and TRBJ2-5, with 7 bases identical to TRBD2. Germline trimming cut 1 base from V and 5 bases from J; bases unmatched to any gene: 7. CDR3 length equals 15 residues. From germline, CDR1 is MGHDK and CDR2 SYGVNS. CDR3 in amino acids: CASSELGPLAETQYF. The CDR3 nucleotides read TGTGCCAGCAGTGAATTGGGCCCACTAGCGGAGACCCAGTACTTC.

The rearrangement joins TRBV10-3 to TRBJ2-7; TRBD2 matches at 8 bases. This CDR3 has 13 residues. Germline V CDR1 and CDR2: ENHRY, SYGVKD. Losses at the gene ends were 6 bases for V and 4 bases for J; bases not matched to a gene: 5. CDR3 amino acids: CAIRSGSGYEQYF. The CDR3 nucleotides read TGTGCCATCAGGAGCGGGAGTGGATACGAGCAGTACTTC.

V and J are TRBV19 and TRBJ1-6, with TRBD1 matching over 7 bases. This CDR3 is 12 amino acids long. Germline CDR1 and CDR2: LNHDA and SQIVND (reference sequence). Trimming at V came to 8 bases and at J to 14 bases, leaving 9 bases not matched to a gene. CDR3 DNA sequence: TGTGCCAGTGGGGACAGACTTAGGACCCTCCACTTT. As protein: CASGDRLRTLHF.

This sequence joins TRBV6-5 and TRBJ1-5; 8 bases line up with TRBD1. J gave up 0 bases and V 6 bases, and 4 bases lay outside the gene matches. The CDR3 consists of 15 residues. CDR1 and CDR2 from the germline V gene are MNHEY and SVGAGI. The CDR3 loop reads CASRGTGTSNQPQHF. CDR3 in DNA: TGTGCCAGCAGGGGGACAGGTACTAGCAATCAGCCCCAGCATTTT.

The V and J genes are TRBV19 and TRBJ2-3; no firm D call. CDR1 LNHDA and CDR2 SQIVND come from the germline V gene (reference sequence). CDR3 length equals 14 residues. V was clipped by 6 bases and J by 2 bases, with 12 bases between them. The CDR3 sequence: CASSDGSPTDTQYF. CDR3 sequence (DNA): TGTGCCAGTAGCGACGGGTCACCCACAGATACGCAGTATTTT.

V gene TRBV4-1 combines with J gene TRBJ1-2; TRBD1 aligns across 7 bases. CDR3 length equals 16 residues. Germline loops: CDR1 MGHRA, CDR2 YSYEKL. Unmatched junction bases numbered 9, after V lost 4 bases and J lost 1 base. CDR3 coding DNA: TGCGCCAGCAGCCCAGCGGGGACAGAAGTTAACTATGGCTACACCTTC. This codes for CASSPAGTEVNYGYTF.

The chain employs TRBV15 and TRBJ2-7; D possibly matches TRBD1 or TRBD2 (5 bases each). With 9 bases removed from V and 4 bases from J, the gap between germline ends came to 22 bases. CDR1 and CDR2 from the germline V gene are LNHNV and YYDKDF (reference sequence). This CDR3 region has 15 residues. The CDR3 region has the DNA TGTGCCACAGGGCCGGGGCTAGCAAATCGGTACGAGCAGTACTTC. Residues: CATGPGLANRYEQYF.

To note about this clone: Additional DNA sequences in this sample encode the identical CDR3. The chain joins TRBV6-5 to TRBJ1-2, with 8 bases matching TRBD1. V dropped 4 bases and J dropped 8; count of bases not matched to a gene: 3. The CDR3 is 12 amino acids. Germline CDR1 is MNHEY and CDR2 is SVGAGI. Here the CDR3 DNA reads TGTGCCAGCAGTTCCACAGGGGGAGGCTACACCTTC. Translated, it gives CASSSTGGGYTF.

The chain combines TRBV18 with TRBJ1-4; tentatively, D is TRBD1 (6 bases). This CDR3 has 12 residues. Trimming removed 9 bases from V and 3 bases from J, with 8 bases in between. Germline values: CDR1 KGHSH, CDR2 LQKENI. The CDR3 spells CASRTANEKLFF. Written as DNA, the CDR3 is TGTGCCAGTCGGACAGCTAATGAAAAACTGTTTTTT.

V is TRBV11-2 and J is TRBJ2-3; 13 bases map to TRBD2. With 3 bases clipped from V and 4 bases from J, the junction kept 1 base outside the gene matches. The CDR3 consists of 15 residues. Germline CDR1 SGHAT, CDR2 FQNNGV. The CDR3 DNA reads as TGTGCCAGCAGCTTCGGACTAGCGGGAGCAGATACGCAGTATTTT. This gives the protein CASSFGLAGADTQYF.

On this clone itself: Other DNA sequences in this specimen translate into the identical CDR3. The CDR3 is CASSPGQGYSPLHF. The DNA of the CDR3 is TGTGCCAGCTCACCAGGACAGGGGTACTCACCCCTCCACTTT. V and J are TRBV18 and TRBJ1-6; 9 nucleotides align to TRBD1. J was trimmed by 10 bases and V by 2 bases; bases with no gene match: 3. CDR1 and CDR2 from the germline V gene are KGHSH and LQKENI. The CDR3 length is 14 residues. The whole variable domain, remainder taken from reference TRBV18 and TRBJ1-6, is NAGVMQNPRHLVRRRGQEARLRCSPMKGHSHVYWYRQLPEEGLKFMVYLQKENIIDESGMPKERFSAEFPKEGPSILRIQQVVRGDSAAYFCASSPGQGYSPLHFGNGTRLTVT.

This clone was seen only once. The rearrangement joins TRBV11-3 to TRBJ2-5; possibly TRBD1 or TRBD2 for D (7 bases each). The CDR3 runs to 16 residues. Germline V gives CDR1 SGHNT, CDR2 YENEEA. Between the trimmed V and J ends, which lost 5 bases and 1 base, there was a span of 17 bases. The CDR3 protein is CASSPGGRDSQETQYF. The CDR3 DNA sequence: TGTGCCAGCAGCCCGGGGGGTAGGGACAGCCAAGAGACCCAGTACTTC.

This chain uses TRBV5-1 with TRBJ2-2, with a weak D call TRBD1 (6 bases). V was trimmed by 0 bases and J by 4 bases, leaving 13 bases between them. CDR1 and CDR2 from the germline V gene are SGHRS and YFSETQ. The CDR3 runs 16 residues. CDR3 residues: CASSLAQGRPTGELFF. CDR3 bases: TGCGCCAGCAGCTTGGCGCAGGGGCGCCCCACCGGGGAGCTGTTTTTT.

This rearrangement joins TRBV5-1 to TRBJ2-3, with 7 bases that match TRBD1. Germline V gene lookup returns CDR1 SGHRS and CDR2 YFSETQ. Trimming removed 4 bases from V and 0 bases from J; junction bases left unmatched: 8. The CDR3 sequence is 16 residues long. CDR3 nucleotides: TGCGCCAGCAGCGAAGGACAGGCGACTAGCACAGATACGCAGTATTTT. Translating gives CASSEGQATSTDTQYF.

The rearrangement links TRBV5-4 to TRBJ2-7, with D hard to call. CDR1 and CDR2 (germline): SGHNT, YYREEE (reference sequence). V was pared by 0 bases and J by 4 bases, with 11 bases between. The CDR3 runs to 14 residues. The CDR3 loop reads CASSLEGTPYEQYF. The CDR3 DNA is TGTGCCAGCAGCTTGGAGGGCACACCGTACGAGCAGTACTTC.

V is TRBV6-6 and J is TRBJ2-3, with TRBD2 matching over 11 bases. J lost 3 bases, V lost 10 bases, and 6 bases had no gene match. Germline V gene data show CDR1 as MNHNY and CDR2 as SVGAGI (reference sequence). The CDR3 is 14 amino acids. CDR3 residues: CATLAGGSTDTQYF. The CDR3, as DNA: TGTGCCACCTTAGCGGGAGGGTCGACAGATACGCAGTATTTT.

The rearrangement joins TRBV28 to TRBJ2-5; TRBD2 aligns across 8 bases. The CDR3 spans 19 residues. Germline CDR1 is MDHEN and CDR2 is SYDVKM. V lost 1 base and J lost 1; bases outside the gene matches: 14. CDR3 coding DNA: TGTGCCAGCAGTTTATCTCCGGGAGGTGGCGGGGGGTTCCAAGAGACCCAGTACTTC. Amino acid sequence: CASSLSPGGGGGFQETQYF.